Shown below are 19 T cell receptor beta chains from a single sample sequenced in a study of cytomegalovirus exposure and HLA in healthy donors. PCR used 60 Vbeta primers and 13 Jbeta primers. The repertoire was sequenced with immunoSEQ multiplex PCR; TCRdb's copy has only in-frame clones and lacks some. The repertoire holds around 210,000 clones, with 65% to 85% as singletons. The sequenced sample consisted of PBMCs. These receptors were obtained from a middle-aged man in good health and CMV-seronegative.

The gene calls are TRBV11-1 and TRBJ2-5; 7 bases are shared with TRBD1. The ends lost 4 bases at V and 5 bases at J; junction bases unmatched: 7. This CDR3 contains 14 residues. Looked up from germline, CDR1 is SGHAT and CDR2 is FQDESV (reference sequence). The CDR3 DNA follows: TGTGCCAGCAGCTCCATGACAGGGATGGAGACCCAGTACTTC. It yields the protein CASSSMTGMETQYF. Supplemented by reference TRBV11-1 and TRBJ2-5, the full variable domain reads EAEVAQSPRYKITEKSQAVAFWCDPISGHATLYWYRQILGQGPELLVQFQDESVVDDSQLPKDRFSAERLKGVDSTLKIQPAELGDSAMYLCASSSMTGMETQYFGPGTRLLVL.

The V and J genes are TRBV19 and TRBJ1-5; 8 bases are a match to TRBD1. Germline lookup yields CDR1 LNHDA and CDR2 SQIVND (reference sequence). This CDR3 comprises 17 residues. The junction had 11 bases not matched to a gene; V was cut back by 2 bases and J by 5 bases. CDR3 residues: CASSITRQGPGDQPQHF. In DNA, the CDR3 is TGTGCCAGTAGTATAACAAGACAGGGGCCAGGAGATCAGCCCCAGCATTTT.

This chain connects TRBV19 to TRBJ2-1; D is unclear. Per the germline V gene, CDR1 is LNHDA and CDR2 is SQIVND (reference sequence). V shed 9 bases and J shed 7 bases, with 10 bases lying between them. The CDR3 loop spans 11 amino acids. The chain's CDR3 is CASSRWNEQFF. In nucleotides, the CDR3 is TGTGCCAGCTCGAGGTGGAATGAGCAGTTCTTC. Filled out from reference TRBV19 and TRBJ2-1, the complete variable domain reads DGGITQSPKYLFRKEGQNVTLSCEQNLNHDAMYWYRQDPGQGLRLIYYSQIVNDFQKGDIAEGYSVSREKKESFPLTVTSAQKNPTAFYLCASSRWNEQFFGPGTRLTVL.

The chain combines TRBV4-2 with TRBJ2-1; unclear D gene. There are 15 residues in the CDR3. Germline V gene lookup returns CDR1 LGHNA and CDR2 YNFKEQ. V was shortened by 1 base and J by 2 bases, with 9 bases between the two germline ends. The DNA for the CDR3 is TGTGCCAGCAGCCAAGCGGCGGAGCCCTACAATGAGCAGTTCTTC. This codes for CASSQAAEPYNEQFF.

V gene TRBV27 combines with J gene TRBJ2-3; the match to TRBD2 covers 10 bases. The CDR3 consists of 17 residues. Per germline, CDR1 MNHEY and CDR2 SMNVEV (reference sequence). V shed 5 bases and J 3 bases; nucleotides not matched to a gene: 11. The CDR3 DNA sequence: TGTGCCAGCAGTCCACTGGGACTAGCGCAGGTTACAGATACGCAGTATTTT. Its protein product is CASSPLGLAQVTDTQYF.

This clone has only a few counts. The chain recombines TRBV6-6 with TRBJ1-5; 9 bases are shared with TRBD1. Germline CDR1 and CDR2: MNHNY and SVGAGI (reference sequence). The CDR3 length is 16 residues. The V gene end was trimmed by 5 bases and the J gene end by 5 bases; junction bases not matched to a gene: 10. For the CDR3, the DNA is TGTGCCAGCAGTACCCTCGGACAGGGGTTTGATCAGCCCCAGCATTTT. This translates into CASSTLGQGFDQPQHF.

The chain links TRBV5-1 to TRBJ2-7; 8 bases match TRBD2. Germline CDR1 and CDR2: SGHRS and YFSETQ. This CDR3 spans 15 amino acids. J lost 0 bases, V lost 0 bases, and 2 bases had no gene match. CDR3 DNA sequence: TGCGCCAGCAGCTTGGGGAGCGGGAGCTCCTACGAGCAGTACTTC. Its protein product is CASSLGSGSSYEQYF.

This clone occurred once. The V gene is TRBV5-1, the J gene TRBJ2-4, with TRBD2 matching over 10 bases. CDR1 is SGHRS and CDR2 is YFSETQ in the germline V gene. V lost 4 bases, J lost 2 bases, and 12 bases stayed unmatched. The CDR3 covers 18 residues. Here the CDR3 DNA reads TGCGCCAGCAGCCGCCAACGAGAACTAGCGGGAACCAAAAACATTCAGTACTTC. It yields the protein CASSRQRELAGTKNIQYF.

CDR3 DNA: TGTGCCAGTAGTCTTCACACAGGGGGCGTTAGCAATCAGCCCCAGCATTTT. Its protein is CASSLHTGGVSNQPQHF. The chain couples TRBV19 to TRBJ1-5; 9 bases fit TRBD1. The germline CDR1 and CDR2 sequences are LNHDA and SQIVND (reference sequence). The CDR3 is 17 amino acids. Trimming took 5 bases from V and 0 from J; bases not matched to a gene: 8.

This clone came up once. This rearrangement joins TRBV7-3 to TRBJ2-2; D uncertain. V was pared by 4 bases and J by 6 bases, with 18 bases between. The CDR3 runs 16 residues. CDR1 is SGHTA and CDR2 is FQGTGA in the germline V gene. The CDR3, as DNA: TGTGCCAGCAGCTCCAGAGGTCTGAGTTACGCCGGGGAGCTGTTTTTT. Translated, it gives CASSSRGLSYAGELFF.

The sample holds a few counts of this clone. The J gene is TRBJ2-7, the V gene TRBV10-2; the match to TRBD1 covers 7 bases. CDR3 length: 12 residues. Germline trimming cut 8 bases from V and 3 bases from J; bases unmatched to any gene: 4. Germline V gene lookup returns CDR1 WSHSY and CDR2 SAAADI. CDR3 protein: CASEGQLYEQYF. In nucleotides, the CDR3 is TGCGCCAGCGAGGGACAGCTCTACGAGCAGTACTTC.

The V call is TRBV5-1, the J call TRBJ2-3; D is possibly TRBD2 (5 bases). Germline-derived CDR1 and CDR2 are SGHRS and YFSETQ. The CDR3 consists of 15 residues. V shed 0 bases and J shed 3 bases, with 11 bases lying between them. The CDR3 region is CASSLDGLITDTQYF. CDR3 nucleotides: TGCGCCAGCAGCTTGGACGGACTCATAACAGATACGCAGTATTTT.

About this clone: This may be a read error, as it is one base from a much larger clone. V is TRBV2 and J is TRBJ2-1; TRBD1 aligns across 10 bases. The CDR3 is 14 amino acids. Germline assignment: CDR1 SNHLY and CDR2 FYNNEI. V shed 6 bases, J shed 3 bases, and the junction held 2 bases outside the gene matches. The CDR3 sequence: CASRGTGDYNEQFF. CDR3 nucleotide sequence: TGTGCCAGCAGGGGGACAGGGGACTACAATGAGCAGTTCTTC.

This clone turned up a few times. As DNA, the CDR3 is TGTGCCAGCAGCCCTAGCGGAGACCCTAACAATGAGCAGTTCTTC. Encoded protein: CASSPSGDPNNEQFF. The rearrangement links TRBV5-6 to TRBJ2-1; TRBD2 matches at 7 bases. The CDR3 consists of 15 residues. Losses at the gene ends were 4 bases for V and 5 bases for J; bases not matched to a gene: 9. Looked up from germline, CDR1 is SGHDT and CDR2 is YYEEEE.

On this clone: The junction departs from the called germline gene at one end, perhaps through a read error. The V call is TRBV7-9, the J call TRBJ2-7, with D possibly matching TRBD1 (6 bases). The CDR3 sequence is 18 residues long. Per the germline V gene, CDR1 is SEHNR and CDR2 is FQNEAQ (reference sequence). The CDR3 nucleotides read TGTTCCAGCAGCCCCAACTTCGTCAGGGGAATGGCCTCCTACGAGCAGTACTTC. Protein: CSSSPNFVRGMASYEQYF.

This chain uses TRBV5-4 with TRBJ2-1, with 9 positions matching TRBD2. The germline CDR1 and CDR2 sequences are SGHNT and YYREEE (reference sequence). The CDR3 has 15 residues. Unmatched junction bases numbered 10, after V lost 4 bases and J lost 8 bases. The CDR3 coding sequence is TGTGCCAGCAGCCCTGGGGGCGGGAGGGTCCATGAGCAGTTCTTC. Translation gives CASSPGGGRVHEQFF.

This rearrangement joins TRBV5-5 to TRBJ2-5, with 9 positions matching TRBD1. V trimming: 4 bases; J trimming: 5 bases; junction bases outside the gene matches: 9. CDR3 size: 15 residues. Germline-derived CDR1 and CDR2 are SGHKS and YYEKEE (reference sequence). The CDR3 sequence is CASSLNRGRGETQYF. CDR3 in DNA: TGTGCCAGCAGCCTTAACAGGGGGCGCGGGGAGACCCAGTACTTC.

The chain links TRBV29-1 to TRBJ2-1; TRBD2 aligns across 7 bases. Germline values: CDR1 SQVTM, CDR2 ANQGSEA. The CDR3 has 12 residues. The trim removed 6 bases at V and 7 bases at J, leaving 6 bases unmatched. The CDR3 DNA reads TGCAGCGTCTTGGGGGGGGGTAATGAGCAGTTCTTC. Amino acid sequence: CSVLGGGNEQFF.

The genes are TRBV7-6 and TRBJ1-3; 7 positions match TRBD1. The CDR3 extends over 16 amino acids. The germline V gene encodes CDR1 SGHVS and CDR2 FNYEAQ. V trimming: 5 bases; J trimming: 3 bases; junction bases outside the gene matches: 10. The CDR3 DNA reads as TGTGCCAGCAGCCTTGCAGGGGGAATTAATGGAAACACCATATATTTT. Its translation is CASSLAGGINGNTIYF. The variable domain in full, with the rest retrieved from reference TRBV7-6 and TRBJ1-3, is GAGVSQSPRYKVTKRGQDVALRCDPISGHVSLYWYRQALGQGPEFLTYFNYEAQQDKSGLPNDRFSAERPEGSISTLTIQRTEQRDSAMYRCASSLAGGINGNTIYFGEGSWLTVV.